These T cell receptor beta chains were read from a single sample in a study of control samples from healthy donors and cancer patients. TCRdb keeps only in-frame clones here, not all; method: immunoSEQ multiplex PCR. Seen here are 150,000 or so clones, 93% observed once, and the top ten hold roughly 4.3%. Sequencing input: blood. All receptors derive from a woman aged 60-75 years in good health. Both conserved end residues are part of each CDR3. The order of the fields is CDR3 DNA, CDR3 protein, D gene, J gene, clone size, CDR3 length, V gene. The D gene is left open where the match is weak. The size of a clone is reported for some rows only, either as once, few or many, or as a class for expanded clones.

TGCAGTGCTAGTCTACAGCGGGGGTTATTCACAGATACGCAGTATTTT	CSASLQRGLFTDTQYF	TRBD2	TRBJ2-3	-	16	TRBV20-1
TGTGCCAGTAGTATAGAGAGGGGGGGAAATTCACCCCTCCACTTT	CASSIERGGNSPLHF	-	TRBJ1-6	-	15	TRBV19
TGTGCCAGCAGTCCAACAGGGCTAAACTATGGCTACACCTTC	CASSPTGLNYGYTF	-	TRBJ1-2	once	14	TRBV28
TGTGCCAGCAGCCTAGGACAGGGCTTTAGCTCTGGAAACACCATATATTTT	CASSLGQGFSSGNTIYF	TRBD1	TRBJ1-3	-	17	TRBV2
TGTGCTAGTGGTCAAACGGGGGCCACCGGGGAGCTGTTTTTT	CASGQTGATGELFF	-	TRBJ2-2	-	14	TRBV12-5
TGTGCCAGTGTCGGGGGAGGGCCCTACAATGAGCAGTTCTTC	CASVGGGPYNEQFF	TRBD2	TRBJ2-1	-	14	TRBV3-1/TRBV3-2
TGTGCCAGCAGCAAAGATGTCGGCACCTGGGTATCTGGAAACACCATATATTTT	CASSKDVGTWVSGNTIYF	-	TRBJ1-3	-	18	TRBV21-1
TGCGCCAGCAGCCAAGATGGCGGACACACTGAAGCTTTCTTT	CASSQDGGHTEAFF	-	TRBJ1-1	once	14	TRBV4-1
TGTGCCAGCAGTGCCTCCGGGACAGGCTATCAGCCCCAGCATTTT	CASSASGTGYQPQHF	TRBD1	TRBJ1-5	-	15	TRBV7-9
TGTGCCAGCAGCGACGAGGCAACCGGCACAGATACGCAGTATTTT	CASSDEATGTDTQYF	-	TRBJ2-3	-	15	TRBV2
TGCGCCAGCAGCCAAGATAGGGCATCCTACGAGCAGTACTTC	CASSQDRASYEQYF	-	TRBJ2-7	-	14	TRBV4-3
TGTGCCAGCAGCATGGGGGCATTAACTGAAGCTTTCTTT	CASSMGALTEAFF	-	TRBJ1-1	few	13	TRBV7-9
TGCGCCAGCAGCTTAGGTGATCAGAGCTCTGAAAAACTGTTTTTT	CASSLGDQSSEKLFF	-	TRBJ1-4	-	15	TRBV5-1
TGTGCCAGCTCACCACCCTTAGCGGGGGGATTGGCGAGTGAGCAGTTCTTC	CASSPPLAGGLASEQFF	TRBD2	TRBJ2-1	-	17	TRBV18
TGTGCCAGCAGCCTTCCCTGGGGCTCCTACGAGCAGTACTTC	CASSLPWGSYEQYF	-	TRBJ2-7	-	14	TRBV7-9
TGTGCCAGCAGTAGGGCGGGACAGAGCCTCTACACTGAAGCTTTCTTT	CASSRAGQSLYTEAFF	TRBD1	TRBJ1-1	-	16	TRBV25-1
TGTGCCAGCAGTTCTACAGGAGCCTATGGCTACACCTTC	CASSSTGAYGYTF	-	TRBJ1-2	-	13	TRBV12-3/TRBV12-4
TGTGCCAGCTCACGGACTAAGGCCACTGAAGCTTTCTTT	CASSRTKATEAFF	-	TRBJ1-1	-	13	TRBV18
TGTGCCAGCAGCCTCGCCCGGGAAAAACTGTTTTTT	CASSLAREKLFF	-	TRBJ1-4	-	12	TRBV5-6
TGTGCTAGTGTTTTTGGGGATGGCAATCAGCCCCAGCATTTT	CASVFGDGNQPQHF	-	TRBJ1-5	-	14	TRBV12-5
TGTGCCAGCAGCCCAGACAGGGTGGACACCGGGGAGCTGTTTTTT	CASSPDRVDTGELFF	TRBD1	TRBJ2-2	-	15	TRBV5-6
TGTGCCAGTAGTATGCATGGGACAGGGTCTGGTGGCTACACCTTC	CASSMHGTGSGGYTF	TRBD1	TRBJ1-2	-	15	TRBV19
TGTGCCAGCAGCTTGTGGACAGCAAGCAATCAGCCCCAGCATTTT	CASSLWTASNQPQHF	-	TRBJ1-5	-	15	TRBV7-2
TGTGCCAGCAGTGAATCCCCGACAGATGGCTACACCTTC	CASSESPTDGYTF	-	TRBJ1-2	-	13	TRBV25-1
TGTGCCAGCAGCTTAGGACAGCTTTACATGAACACTGAAGCTTTCTTT	CASSLGQLYMNTEAFF	-	TRBJ1-1	-	16	TRBV13
TGTGCCAGCAGCGCCCCCGGGACAGCCTATAATTCACCCCTCCACTTT	CASSAPGTAYNSPLHF	TRBD1	TRBJ1-6	-	16	TRBV9
TGTGCCAGCAGCGTAGGAGCTGGGAGCGGGGTCTACGAGCAGTACTTC	CASSVGAGSGVYEQYF	TRBD2	TRBJ2-7	-	16	TRBV9
TGCGCCAGCAGCCAAGACCGGGACTTTCTAGACGAGCAGTACTTC	CASSQDRDFLDEQYF	-	TRBJ2-7	-	15	TRBV4-3
TGCAGCGCGGAAACCGGGACTAGCTTAACCGGGGAGCTGTTTTTT	CSAETGTSLTGELFF	TRBD2	TRBJ2-2	-	15	TRBV29-1
TGTGCCAGTAGTCGACAGGGGGCTGAGCAGTACTTC	CASSRQGAEQYF	TRBD1	TRBJ2-7	-	12	TRBV19
TGTGCCAGCAGCCCCCCGGCTGGGCGGGGGGGCGGAGAGACCCAGTACTTC	CASSPPAGRGGGETQYF	TRBD2	TRBJ2-5	-	17	TRBV11-2
TGTGCCAGCAGCCAACTAACAGGGAATCAGCCCCAGCATTTT	CASSQLTGNQPQHF	-	TRBJ1-5	-	14	TRBV3-1/TRBV3-2
TGTGCCAGCAGCCAAGTGGCAGGGACAGGGGGTGACGAAAAACTGTTTTTT	CASSQVAGTGGDEKLFF	TRBD1	TRBJ1-4	-	17	TRBV4-2
TGTGCCAGCAGTAGGCCGAAGGTCGGGGAAGCTTTCTTT	CASSRPKVGEAFF	-	TRBJ1-1	-	13	TRBV6-2/TRBV6-3
TGTGCCAGTAGTCCTCAACAGGGAAGAATCTCTGGGGCCAACGTCCTGACTTTC	CASSPQQGRISGANVLTF	-	TRBJ2-6	-	18	TRBV19
TGTGCCAGCAGTTCTCAACAGGGGTTCATATATTTT	CASSSQQGFIYF	TRBD1	TRBJ1-3	-	12	TRBV27
TGTGCCAGCAGGCCCGGGACACGTAAATACGAGCAGTACTTC	CASRPGTRKYEQYF	-	TRBJ2-7	few	14	TRBV7-9
TGTGCCAGCAGCCGATCCGGGGTCAACAATGAGCAGTTCTTC	CASSRSGVNNEQFF	-	TRBJ2-1	-	14	TRBV5-5
TGTGCCAGTAGTATTACAGGCCACTACGAGCAGTACTTC	CASSITGHYEQYF	-	TRBJ2-7	few	13	TRBV19
TGTGCCAGCAGCCCCGGACAGGGAGAAGGCACTGAAGCTTTCTTT	CASSPGQGEGTEAFF	TRBD1	TRBJ1-1	-	15	TRBV11-2
TGTGCCAGCAGCGAAGGCCGGGGCACTGAAGCTTTCTTT	CASSEGRGTEAFF	-	TRBJ1-1	-	13	TRBV7-3
TGTGCCAGCAGTTATCCAACAGTACAGCCCCAGCATTTT	CASSYPTVQPQHF	-	TRBJ1-5	-	13	TRBV6-9
TGTGCCAGCAGAGTCGACGGAAACTATGGCTACACCTTC	CASRVDGNYGYTF	-	TRBJ1-2	-	13	TRBV6-5
TGTGCCAGCAGCCTACGACAGGGCAGTTCACCCCTCCACTTT	CASSLRQGSSPLHF	TRBD1	TRBJ1-6	-	14	TRBV14
TGTGCCTGGAGCGGTTGGGCAGGGAGAGAGACCCAGTACTTC	CAWSGWAGRETQYF	-	TRBJ2-5	-	14	TRBV30
TGTGCCAGCTCACCGGGCCAGGCTAGCCTGGCGACGCAGTATTTT	CASSPGQASLATQYF	-	TRBJ2-3	-	15	TRBV18
TGTGCCAGCACAGGGGTAGGCAAAAATTCACCCCTCCACTTT	CASTGVGKNSPLHF	-	TRBJ1-6	-	14	TRBV27
TGTGCCAGCAGCTTAGGACAGGGTGGCACTGAAGCTTTCTTT	CASSLGQGGTEAFF	TRBD1	TRBJ1-1	-	14	TRBV11-3
TGTGCCTGGGCGACAGGGGAGGGCACTGAAGCTTTCTTT	CAWATGEGTEAFF	TRBD1	TRBJ1-1	-	13	TRBV30
TGTGCCAGCAGTGGGATGGACGGCAGAGACCTTGAAAAACTGTTTTTT	CASSGMDGRDLEKLFF	-	TRBJ1-4	once	16	TRBV2
TGTGCCAGTAGTATAGTAGGGTTGGGGACCACTGAAGCTTTCTTT	CASSIVGLGTTEAFF	-	TRBJ1-1	-	15	TRBV19
TGCGCCAGCAGCTTCCGGACCCTATCCGACGAGCAGTACTTC	CASSFRTLSDEQYF	-	TRBJ2-7	-	14	TRBV5-1
TGTGCCAGCAGTATTATCTATGGCTACACCTTC	CASSIIYGYTF	-	TRBJ1-2	-	11	TRBV6-5
TGTGCCAGCAGTGACCGGGACAGACAGCTACTTAACTATGGCTACACCTTC	CASSDRDRQLLNYGYTF	TRBD1	TRBJ1-2	-	17	TRBV6-1
TGTGCCAGCAGCCAAGTTAACAGGGGGTCACCGAGAGCTTTCTTT	CASSQVNRGSPRAFF	TRBD1	TRBJ1-1	few	15	TRBV14
TGTGCCAGCAGCCTGCACAGGGGTTATAGCAATCAGCCCCAGCATTTT	CASSLHRGYSNQPQHF	TRBD1	TRBJ1-5	-	16	TRBV7-8
TGTGCCAGCAGCGTAGATCCCTTGGGGGAGACCCAGTACTTC	CASSVDPLGETQYF	-	TRBJ2-5	-	14	TRBV9
TGTGCCAGCACCCCGACAGGGACCTACGAGCAGTACTTC	CASTPTGTYEQYF	TRBD1	TRBJ2-7	-	13	TRBV12-3/TRBV12-4
TGTGCCAGCAGCTTAGGCGACAGGGGGGAAGATCAGCCCCAGCATTTT	CASSLGDRGEDQPQHF	TRBD1	TRBJ1-5	-	16	TRBV7-9